The following is a T cell receptor beta chain sequence with its context. Its antigen is undetermined. TCRdb's copy holds only in-frame clones and misses some; the assay was immunoSEQ multiplex PCR. The profile shows approximately 90,000 clones, less than 90% of them singletons. These data are taken from a study of T cell responses to AZD1222 COVID-19 vaccine. Whole-study findings and limits: Elevations in Spike-specific TCR breadth and depth followed administration of two AZD1222 doses.

J lost 6 bases, V lost 3 bases, and 7 bases had no gene match. Germline loops: CDR1 LGHDT, CDR2 YNNKEL (reference sequence). This CDR3 has 16 residues. The receptor's source is an adult in good health. This chain uses TRBV3-1 (or the pseudogene TRBV3-2) with TRBJ2-7, with TRBD2 matching over 14 bases. The sequencing used peripheral blood, collected on day 0 of AZD1222 vaccination. CDR3 residues: CASSQRLAGGTGEQYF. In nucleotides, the CDR3 is TGTGCCAGCAGCCAGAGACTAGCGGGAGGGACGGGCGAGCAGTACTTC.